The 17 T cell receptor beta chains below come from one sample, sequenced in a study of ipilimumab plus nivolumab after autologous stem cell transplantation. Sequencing used immunoSEQ multiplex PCR; TCRdb keeps in-frame clones, though not all of them. The data hold some 45,000 clones, with nearly 90% observed a single time. This specimen was PBMCs, taken in a trial of ipilimumab plus nivolumab as post-transplant consolidation. Source of these receptors: a male donor with multiple myeloma.

The chain employs TRBV6-5 and TRBJ2-3; 9 bases map to TRBD1. Looked up from germline, CDR1 is MNHEY and CDR2 is SVGAGI. V was clipped by 0 bases and J by 3 bases; unmatched bases: 1. The CDR3 spans 15 residues. The CDR3, as DNA: TGTGCCAGCAGTTACTCCGGGACAGGGACAGATACGCAGTATTTT. This sequence encodes CASSYSGTGTDTQYF.

The genes are TRBV4-1 and TRBJ1-1, with 8 bases aligning to TRBD1. CDR1 and CDR2 from the germline V gene are MGHRA and YSYEKL. There are 18 residues in the CDR3. V lost 4 bases and J lost 0; bases outside the gene matches: 13. CDR3: CASSRIRGQANMNTEAFF. In DNA, the CDR3 is TGCGCCAGCAGCCGAATTAGGGGACAGGCTAACATGAACACTGAAGCTTTCTTT.

The chain uses TRBV6-1 and TRBJ2-7, with 10 bases matching TRBD1. In germline, CDR1 is MNHNS, CDR2 SASEGT. The CDR3 is 18 amino acids. J was trimmed by 2 bases and V by 3 bases; bases with no gene match: 13. Here the CDR3 DNA reads TGTGCCAGCAGTGACCAAAAACCCGGGACAGGGGAACCCTACGAGCAGTACTTC. This sequence encodes CASSDQKPGTGEPYEQYF.

This clone was seen just once. This chain joins TRBV6-6 and TRBJ2-2; the D is unclear. The CDR3 is 16 amino acids. The V end was cut by 0 bases, the J end by 2 bases, with 10 bases between. The germline V gene has CDR1 MNHNY and CDR2 SVGAGI (reference sequence). The CDR3 nucleotides read TGTGCCAGCAGTTACTCGAGACGGCTCAACACCGGGGAGCTGTTTTTT. Protein: CASSYSRRLNTGELFF.

The V call is TRBV6-5, the J call TRBJ2-3, with 7 bases identical to TRBD2. CDR1 and CDR2 from the germline V gene are MNHEY and SVGAGI. The CDR3 totals 16 residues. Trimming took 0 bases from V and 0 from J; bases not matched to a gene: 3. The CDR3 loop reads CASSYSTSPSTDTQYF. CDR3 sequence (DNA): TGTGCCAGCAGTTACTCGACTAGCCCTAGCACAGATACGCAGTATTTT.

This chain joins TRBV4-2 and TRBJ2-5; 11 nucleotides align to TRBD1. V was clipped by 7 bases and J by 4 bases; unmatched bases: 5. In germline, CDR1 is LGHNA, CDR2 YNFKEQ. This CDR3 has 14 residues. The CDR3 loop reads CASTKDRGRETQYF. The CDR3 DNA reads TGTGCCAGCACCAAGGACAGGGGGCGAGAGACCCAGTACTTC.

The chain is built from TRBV2 and TRBJ1-2; tentative D call: TRBD1 (5 bases). The V and J ends lost 4 bases and 1 base respectively, with 13 bases between them. In germline, CDR1 is SNHLY, CDR2 FYNNEI. CDR3 length: 15 residues. In DNA form, the CDR3 reads TGTGCCAGCAGTGCATCAGAAGGGGTTAACTATGGCTACACCTTC. Encoded protein: CASSASEGVNYGYTF.

In this sample, this clone turned up once. This chain joins TRBV19 and TRBJ1-5; tentative D call: TRBD1 (5 bases). Germline assignment: CDR1 LNHDA and CDR2 SQIVND (reference sequence). V was cut by 4 bases and J by 8 bases, with 18 bases left in between. This CDR3 spans 15 amino acids. In nucleotides, the CDR3 is TGTGCCAGTAGTAATGTCCAGGGAGGGTTTGAGCCCCAGCATTTT. Its protein product is CASSNVQGGFEPQHF.

The chain has TRBV7-9 and TRBJ1-4, with a possible D match to TRBD1 (6 bases). Germline CDR1 and CDR2: SEHNR and FQNEAQ (reference sequence). There are 16 residues in the CDR3. Trimming pared 3 bases from V and 7 bases from J, leaving 18 bases between. In DNA, the CDR3 is TGTGCCAGCAGCTTTGAGGCGAACAGGGACGGTGAAAAACTGTTTTTT. Its translation: CASSFEANRDGEKLFF.

The rearrangement uses TRBV7-3 and TRBJ2-1; the D gene is possibly TRBD2 (5 bases). From germline, CDR1 is SGHTA and CDR2 FQGTGA. This CDR3 has 14 amino acids. The V end was cut by 1 base, the J end by 2 bases, with 6 bases between. Written as DNA, the CDR3 is TGTGCCAGCAGCTTAATCGGGGCCTACAATGAGCAGTTCTTC. It codes for CASSLIGAYNEQFF.

This chain uses TRBV7-9 with TRBJ2-7; D unresolved. The germline gives CDR1 SEHNR, CDR2 FQNEAQ (reference sequence). V lost 4 bases to trimming and J lost 4 bases, with 8 bases between them. The CDR3 sequence is 12 residues long. The CDR3 spells CASSSQLYEQYF. CDR3 sequence (DNA): TGTGCCAGCAGCTCCCAACTTTACGAGCAGTACTTC.

The chain combines TRBV10-3 with TRBJ1-1; 9 bases fit TRBD1. This CDR3 is 13 amino acids long. The junction had 4 bases not matched to a gene; V was cut back by 6 bases and J by 5 bases. CDR1 and CDR2 (germline): ENHRY, SYGVKD. DNA for the CDR3: TGTGCCATCAGGACCGGGACAGGGACTGAAGCTTTCTTT. Its translation: CAIRTGTGTEAFF.

This clone was observed a single time. The V and J genes are TRBV5-1 and TRBJ2-1; D is possibly TRBD2 (5 bases). Germline V CDR1 and CDR2: SGHRS, YFSETQ. The CDR3 is made up of 14 amino acids. V lost 3 bases, J lost 5 bases, and 12 bases lay in between. The CDR3 sequence: CASSSASYHNEQFF. The CDR3 DNA reads TGCGCCAGCAGCTCGGCTAGCTACCACAATGAGCAGTTCTTC. The complete variable domain, with remaining parts taken from reference TRBV5-1 and TRBJ2-1, reads KAGVTQTPRYLIKTRGQQVTLSCSPISGHRSVSWYQQTPGQGLQFLFEYFSETQRNKGNFPGRFSGRQFSNSRSEMNVSTLELGDSALYLCASSSASYHNEQFFGPGTRLTVL.

This clone was detected once. V and J are TRBV15 and TRBJ1-5; D is uncertain. Trimming took off 0 bases at V and 7 bases at J, with 10 bases between the two ends. There are 14 residues in the CDR3. The germline CDR1 and CDR2 sequences are LNHNV and YYDKDF (reference sequence). For the CDR3, the DNA is TGTGCCACCAGCAGAGATCTAGGTTCACAGCCCCAGCATTTT. Protein product: CATSRDLGSQPQHF.

The J gene is TRBJ2-7, the V gene TRBV15, with TRBD2 as a possible D gene (6 bases). Germline CDR1 LNHNV, CDR2 YYDKDF (reference sequence). CDR3 length equals 17 residues. V was clipped by 0 bases and J by 6 bases, with 21 bases between them. The CDR3 DNA is TGTGCCACCAGCAGAGAAGTAGGGGCTAGCGTAGGTCTCGAGCAGTACTTC. The encoded protein is CATSREVGASVGLEQYF.

This clone was recorded a few times. This chain links TRBV7-9 with TRBJ1-2, with 9 nucleotides matching TRBD1. The CDR3 consists of 14 residues. J was trimmed by 9 bases and V by 5 bases; bases with no gene match: 10. Germline V gene data show CDR1 as SEHNR and CDR2 as FQNEAQ (reference sequence). CDR3 amino acids: CASSNGQGPVSYTF. Written as DNA, the CDR3 is TGTGCCAGCAGCAACGGACAGGGGCCAGTCAGCTACACCTTC.

The J gene is TRBJ1-3, the V gene TRBV30; D is possibly TRBD1 (6 bases). Germline CDR1 and CDR2: GTSNPN and SVGIG (reference sequence). The CDR3 runs to 14 residues. Trimming shortened V by 0 bases and J by 2 bases, and 8 bases separated the two germline ends. CDR3 in amino acids: CAWSVGGAGNTIYF. The CDR3, as DNA: TGTGCCTGGAGTGTAGGGGGAGCTGGAAACACCATATATTTT.